A selection of T cell receptor beta chains follows, all from one sample in a study of T cell changes during pregnancy in multiple sclerosis. Data came from immunoSEQ multiplex PCR; TCRdb stores just in-frame clones and leaves some out. The repertoire holds some 70,000 clones, with about 89% as singletons. Sample: peripheral blood, taken in the second trimester of pregnancy. The receptor set was obtained from a female donor with multiple sclerosis, enrolled in a pregnancy study. Both conserved end residues are part of each CDR3. A D gene is named only where the DNA matches it firmly. Clone size, where shown, is once, few, many, or a class for clones that have expanded.

j_gene	len	v_gene	d_gene	abundance	CDR3nt	CDR3aa
TRBJ1-2	13	TRBV19	TRBD1	NA	TGTGCCAGTTTTGACAGGGGGTTCAGTGGCTACACCTTC	CASFDRGFSGYTF
TRBJ2-4	14	TRBV6-5	TRBD1	few	TGTGCCAGCGGAACCCCGGGACAGATAAACATTCAGTACTTC	CASGTPGQINIQYF
TRBJ1-1	17	TRBV18	NA	once	TGTGCCAGCTCACCTTTTTTTACTCAGGGAACGAACACTGAAGCTTTCTTT	CASSPFFTQGTNTEAFF
TRBJ2-7	16	TRBV7-9	NA	NA	TGTGCCAGCAGCTTAGGGTGGGGGCAGGCGACCTACGAGCAGTACTTC	CASSLGWGQATYEQYF
TRBJ2-1	12	TRBV7-3	NA	NA	TGTGCCAGCAGCCCTCCGGACAATGAGCAGTTCTTC	CASSPPDNEQFF
TRBJ1-6	16	TRBV21-1	NA	NA	TGTGCCAGCAGCACCGGGACAGGGGAAATGAATGGTACCCTCCACTTT	CASSTGTGEMNGTLHF
TRBJ2-5	16	TRBV2	NA	NA	TGTGCCAGCAGTGGCGGCCCGACAGCCCACCAAGAGACCCAGTACTTC	CASSGGPTAHQETQYF
TRBJ2-7	14	TRBV7-7	NA	NA	TGTGCTAGCAGCGAAGACAGACTTTCCTACGAGCAGTACTTC	CASSEDRLSYEQYF
TRBJ2-3	16	TRBV12-1	NA	NA	TGTGCCAGCAGCTCGGGACTAGCGGGGTGCACAGATACGCAGTATTTT	CASSSGLAGCTDTQYF
TRBJ2-3	15	TRBV10-3	NA	NA	TGTGCCAGCAGTCCCCTTGGGGCTTACACAGATACGCAGTATTTT	CASSPLGAYTDTQYF
TRBJ1-1	14	TRBV11-3	NA	NA	TGTGCCAGCAGCCCTTGGGGACAGAACACTGAAGCTTTCTTT	CASSPWGQNTEAFF
TRBJ1-3	14	TRBV9	NA	NA	TGTGCCAGCAGCTCTGGACTGATAGGAAACACCATATATTTT	CASSSGLIGNTIYF
TRBJ1-5	17	TRBV7-2	TRBD1	NA	TGTGCCAGCAGCGCCGGGACAGGGGGCTTCAGGGATCAGCCCCAGCATTTT	CASSAGTGGFRDQPQHF
TRBJ1-3	14	TRBV5-4	NA	NA	TGTGCCAGCAGCTTGGACAGAAACTCCAACACCATATATTTT	CASSLDRNSNTIYF
TRBJ1-3	14	TRBV10-3	TRBD1	NA	TGTGCCAGTAACCCGGGACAGGGAGGGAACACCATATATTTT	CASNPGQGGNTIYF
TRBJ1-1	17	TRBV9	TRBD1	NA	TGTGCCAGCAGCGTAGGTCTCCGCGGGACAGGGGACACTGAAGCTTTCTTT	CASSVGLRGTGDTEAFF
TRBJ1-2	13	TRBV7-2	NA	NA	TGTGCCAGCAGCCCCCGGGGGGGCGATGGCTACACCTTC	CASSPRGGDGYTF
TRBJ2-2	13	TRBV7-2	NA	NA	TGTGCCAGCAGCTCATCGACGGGGGGGGAGCTGTTTTTT	CASSSSTGGELFF
TRBJ1-2	13	TRBV19	TRBD1	NA	TGTGCCAGTAGTCAAGACAGGGTGCGTGGCTACACCTTC	CASSQDRVRGYTF
TRBJ2-1	16	TRBV19	TRBD1	NA	TGTGCCAGTAGTCCTCGACAGGGCCGCTCCTACAATGAGCAGTTCTTC	CASSPRQGRSYNEQFF
TRBJ1-1	15	TRBV14	TRBD1	NA	TGTGCCAGCAGCCAAGTCAGGGGGCCTGGAGTGGAAGCTTTCTTT	CASSQVRGPGVEAFF
TRBJ1-1	15	TRBV7-3	NA	medium-sized	TGTGCCAGCAGCAAGACAGGCGGGCCGGGAACTGAAGCTTTCTTT	CASSKTGGPGTEAFF
TRBJ1-6	15	TRBV5-4	TRBD1	NA	TGTGCCAGCAGCCTTCGGGACAGGGAATCTATGACCCTCCACTTT	CASSLRDRESMTLHF
TRBJ1-1	15	TRBV9	NA	once	TGTGCCAGCAGCGCCCTTCAGGGGCCGAACACTGAAGCTTTCTTT	CASSALQGPNTEAFF
TRBJ2-5	12	TRBV2	NA	NA	TGTGCCAGCAGGGGGGCTAAAGAGACCCAGTACTTC	CASRGAKETQYF
TRBJ1-5	17	TRBV2	TRBD1	NA	TGTGCCAGTCGATCCACGGGACAGGGCGGTAGCAATCAGCCCCAGCATTTT	CASRSTGQGGSNQPQHF
TRBJ1-1	15	TRBV7-3	NA	NA	TGTGCCAGCAGCTTAAACGGGAATATGAACACTGAAGCTTTCTTT	CASSLNGNMNTEAFF
TRBJ2-7	15	TRBV7-6	NA	NA	TGTGCCAGCAGCTTAGCTGGTCTAGGCCCGGAGGAGCAGTACTTC	CASSLAGLGPEEQYF
TRBJ2-2	14	TRBV4-2	TRBD1	NA	TGTGCCAGCAGGCAGGGGGCGGACACCGGGGAGCTGTTTTTT	CASRQGADTGELFF
TRBJ2-7	14	TRBV21-1	NA	NA	TGTGCCAGCAGCTTGAACGGAGGGGCGCACGAGCAGTACTTC	CASSLNGGAHEQYF
TRBJ2-4	16	TRBV7-8	NA	NA	TGTGCCAGCAGCTTAGGTCGGTCTCTAGCCAAAAACATTCAGTACTTC	CASSLGRSLAKNIQYF
TRBJ1-1	13	TRBV9	NA	NA	TGTGCCAGCAGCACGCAGGGGAACACTGAAGCTTTCTTT	CASSTQGNTEAFF
TRBJ2-1	18	TRBV27	TRBD2	NA	TGTGCCAGCAGTCCGTCTAGCGGGGGTCCAAGCTCCTACAATGAGCAGTTCTTC	CASSPSSGGPSSYNEQFF
TRBJ2-1	16	TRBV23-1	TRBD1	NA	TGCGCCAGCAGTCAATCGACAGGGTTATTAAACAATGAGCAGTTCTTC	CASSQSTGLLNNEQFF
TRBJ2-4	18	TRBV5-4	TRBD2	NA	TGTGCCAGCAGCCCAAGGACTAGCGGGGGGGCCTTAGGAAACATTCAGTACTTC	CASSPRTSGGALGNIQYF
TRBJ2-7	16	TRBV11-1	TRBD1	NA	TGTGCCAGCAGCAGCAACCGGGACAGGGACTCCTACGAGCAGTACTTC	CASSSNRDRDSYEQYF
TRBJ1-1	15	TRBV4-3	NA	NA	TGCGCCAGCAGCCAAGATAACAGGATGAACACTGAAGCTTTCTTT	CASSQDNRMNTEAFF
TRBJ1-5	15	TRBV2	TRBD1	once	TGTGCCAGCAGTGAAGGGACAGGGCCCATTTGGCCCCAGCATTTT	CASSEGTGPIWPQHF
TRBJ2-1	15	TRBV11-2	TRBD2	NA	TGTGCCAGCAGCTTGCTAGCGGACTTTTACAATGAGCAGTTCTTC	CASSLLADFYNEQFF
TRBJ2-1	12	TRBV11-3	NA	few	TGTGCCAGCAGTCTCGGCGAGGCGCAGCAGTTCTTC	CASSLGEAQQFF
TRBJ2-5	15	TRBV7-3	TRBD1	NA	TGTGCCAGCAGCTCCCCTTCGACAGGGAGAGAGACCCAGTACTTC	CASSSPSTGRETQYF
TRBJ1-4	13	TRBV5-8	NA	NA	TGTGCCAGCAGCTCGGACAGTTCCGGCCCACTGTTTTTT	CASSSDSSGPLFF
TRBJ2-3	13	TRBV19	TRBD2	NA	TGTGCCAGTAGTATAGGCGGGGGGTCAGCGCAGTATTTT	CASSIGGGSAQYF
TRBJ1-1	13	TRBV18	NA	NA	TGTGCCAGCGCAGGGTTGGGGAACACTGAAGCTTTCTTT	CASAGLGNTEAFF
TRBJ1-2	14	TRBV29-1	NA	NA	TGCAGCGTTGAGGATAAGGGGCTTAACTATGGCTACACCTTC	CSVEDKGLNYGYTF
TRBJ2-3	16	TRBV5-1	NA	NA	TGCGCCAGCAGCGACCTTGCGTCACGGGGCACAGATACGCAGTATTTT	CASSDLASRGTDTQYF
TRBJ1-2	14	TRBV6-5	TRBD1	NA	TGTGCCAGCAGCAACAGGGGGATTAACTATGGCTACACCTTC	CASSNRGINYGYTF
TRBJ1-2	15	TRBV2	TRBD1	once	TGTGCCAGCAGCGACCCCGGACAGGCGATCTATGGCTACACCTTC	CASSDPGQAIYGYTF
TRBJ2-7	14	TRBV2	TRBD1	NA	TGTGCCAGCCAGTTCGGGACAGGGTCGAACGAGCAGTACTTC	CASQFGTGSNEQYF
TRBJ2-7	14	TRBV6-1	TRBD1	few	TGTGCCAGCAGTCGGCAGGGGGCTACCTACGAGCAGTACTTC	CASSRQGATYEQYF
TRBJ2-5	17	TRBV5-8	TRBD1	NA	TGTGCCAGCAGCTTATGGACCGGGACAGGGGGCGCGGAGACCCAGTACTTC	CASSLWTGTGGAETQYF
TRBJ1-5	18	TRBV15	TRBD1	NA	TGTGCCACCAGCAGATCGGCCACTTACAGGGGGGGCAATCAGCCCCAGCATTTT	CATSRSATYRGGNQPQHF
TRBJ1-4	15	TRBV19	TRBD1	NA	TGTGCCAGTAGCACCCGGGGGACAGGGAATGAAAAACTGTTTTTT	CASSTRGTGNEKLFF
TRBJ1-6	13	TRBV2	NA	NA	TGTGCCAGCAGTCTACGGGATAATTCACCCCTCCACTTT	CASSLRDNSPLHF
TRBJ1-2	16	TRBV4-3	TRBD1	NA	TGCGCCAGCAGCCAAGACTTTTCCCGACAGGGTTATGGCTACACCTTC	CASSQDFSRQGYGYTF
TRBJ1-5	14	TRBV15	TRBD1	once	TGTGCCACCACGACAGGGGGGAACGGTCAGCCCCAGCATTTT	CATTTGGNGQPQHF
TRBJ2-1	18	TRBV7-9	TRBD2	once	TGTGCCAGCAGCTTACCGCCCAGACTAGCGGGGGTGTACAATGAGCAGTTCTTC	CASSLPPRLAGVYNEQFF